Shown below are 31 T cell receptor beta chains from a single sample sequenced in a study of cytomegalovirus exposure and HLA in healthy donors. The protocol was immunoSEQ multiplex PCR, while the TCRdb copy is restricted to in-frame clones and leaves out a portion. This repertoire shows around 150,000 clones, roughly 89% found once; its top ten account for 4% to 4.5%. The sequenced material came from PBMCs. These receptors all stem from a young man in good health and CMV-seropositive.

The CDR3 protein is CASSLIGGVAFF. The CDR3 DNA reads as TGTGCCAGCAGTTTAATTGGGGGGGTAGCTTTCTTT. The rearrangement uses TRBV27 and TRBJ1-1; D might be TRBD1 (5 bases). Germline V gives CDR1 MNHEY, CDR2 SMNVEV (reference sequence). The CDR3 extends over 12 amino acids. V lost 2 bases, J lost 10 bases, and 11 bases lay in between.

The CDR3 loop reads CASSLWRTGGGYGYTF. Written as DNA, the CDR3 is TGCGCCAGCAGCTTGTGGCGGACAGGGGGTGGGTATGGCTACACCTTC. This chain joins TRBV5-1 and TRBJ1-2, with 10 positions matching TRBD1. CDR3 length equals 16 residues. In germline, CDR1 is SGHRS, CDR2 YFSETQ. Trimming cost V 1 base and J 5 bases; bases outside gene matches: 8. The full variable domain, completed using reference TRBV5-1 and TRBJ1-2, is KAGVTQTPRYLIKTRGQQVTLSCSPISGHRSVSWYQQTPGQGLQFLFEYFSETQRNKGNFPGRFSGRQFSNSRSEMNVSTLELGDSALYLCASSLWRTGGGYGYTFGSGTRLTVV.

The chain joins TRBV19 to TRBJ2-5; a possible D gene is TRBD2 (7 bases). This CDR3 has 13 residues. CDR1 and CDR2 from the germline V gene are LNHDA and SQIVND (reference sequence). V lost 10 bases and J lost 5, with 17 bases in between. This chain's CDR3 is CATQRGAGETQYF. The CDR3 coding sequence is TGTGCCACCCAACGGGGGGCTGGGGAGACCCAGTACTTC.

The rearrangement uses TRBV6-1 and TRBJ1-2; 7 bases align to TRBD1. From germline, CDR1 is MNHNS and CDR2 SASEGT. J gave up 5 bases and V 3 bases, and 9 bases lay outside the gene matches. This CDR3 contains 15 residues. The CDR3 bases are TGTGCCAGCAGTGAGATACAGGGGAGGTCGTATGGCTACACCTTC. This gives the protein CASSEIQGRSYGYTF.

The count of this clone is one. V and J are TRBV7-8 and TRBJ1-3; D might be TRBD1 (5 bases). V lost 1 base to trimming and J lost 15 bases, with 13 bases between them. CDR1 and CDR2 from the germline V gene are SGHVS and FQNEAQ. CDR3 length equals 12 residues. CDR3 DNA: TGTGCCAGCAGCTTAGAACAAGGGGCCCAATATTTT. Translated, it gives CASSLEQGAQYF.

CDR3 in DNA: TGTGCCACCAGCAGAAACGGACAGTGGAATCAGCCCCAGCATTTT. It is translated as CATSRNGQWNQPQHF. The chain joins TRBV15 to TRBJ1-5, with D perhaps matching TRBD1 (6 bases). CDR3 length: 15 amino acids. Trimming pared 2 bases from V and 4 bases from J, leaving 12 bases between. CDR1 LNHNV and CDR2 YYDKDF come from the germline V gene (reference sequence).

The chain joins TRBV27 to TRBJ2-1; a possible D gene is TRBD1 (5 bases). This CDR3 region has 14 residues. The germline V gene encodes CDR1 MNHEY and CDR2 SMNVEV (reference sequence). Trimming shortened V by 6 bases and J by 8 bases, and 17 bases separated the two germline ends. The CDR3 region is CASSPVDRRDEQFF. The CDR3 DNA follows: TGTGCCAGCAGCCCTGTTGACAGACGGGATGAGCAGTTCTTC.

V and J are TRBV7-6 and TRBJ2-2, with D possibly being TRBD1 (6 bases). The CDR3 spans 17 residues. Trimming pared 7 bases from V and 0 bases from J, leaving 18 bases between. Germline-derived CDR1 and CDR2 are SGHVS and FNYEAQ. The CDR3 region has the DNA TGTGCCAGCATCCGACTGGGGGCGGGTGCGAACACCGGGGAGCTGTTTTTT. This sequence encodes CASIRLGAGANTGELFF.

The chain uses TRBV27 and TRBJ2-1, with TRBD2 matching 11 bases. Germline CDR1 reads MNHEY; CDR2 reads SMNVEV (reference sequence). This CDR3 is built from 18 residues. With V trimmed by 2 bases and J by 6 bases, 12 bases remained unmatched. The CDR3 bases are TGTGCCAGCAGTTTAACTAGCGGGAGTTTAGTTCTGGGCAATGAGCAGTTCTTC. Residues: CASSLTSGSLVLGNEQFF.

The CDR3 is CASSQGTGVITDTQYF. CDR3 sequence (DNA): TGTGCCAGCAGCCAAGGGACAGGGGTGATCACAGATACGCAGTATTTT. This chain connects TRBV7-9 to TRBJ2-3; 10 bases fit TRBD1. The V gene's germline CDR1 is SEHNR and CDR2 FQNEAQ (reference sequence). V shed 5 bases, J shed 2 bases, and the junction held 7 bases outside the gene matches. The CDR3 contains 16 residues.

This rearrangement joins TRBV7-2 to TRBJ1-2, with D possibly matching TRBD1 (6 bases). The V gene's germline CDR1 is SGHTA and CDR2 FQGNSA. This CDR3 has 14 residues. The germline V and J ends were trimmed by 3 bases and 2 bases, with 10 bases remaining between them. The CDR3: CASSLGAPNYGYTF. DNA of the CDR3: TGTGCCAGCAGCTTGGGGGCGCCAAACTATGGCTACACCTTC.

The chain has TRBV6-6 and TRBJ2-7, with D tentatively TRBD1 (6 bases). Germline loops: CDR1 MNHNY, CDR2 SVGAGI (reference sequence). The V and J ends lost 0 bases and 2 bases respectively, with 11 bases between them. This CDR3 region has 15 residues. This chain's CDR3 is CASSYSRGPTYEQYF. The CDR3 nucleotides read TGTGCCAGCAGTTACTCCAGGGGCCCCACCTACGAGCAGTACTTC.

In nucleotides, the CDR3 is TGTGCCAGCAGCTTGGTTGGGAGAAGGACAGGGGGCGGGAAAGAGACCCAGTACTTC. Translated, it gives CASSLVGRRTGGGKETQYF. The chain employs TRBV5-4 and TRBJ2-5, with 11 bases lining up with TRBD1. Unmatched junction bases numbered 13, after V lost 0 bases and J lost 3 bases. There are 19 residues in the CDR3. The germline V gene has CDR1 SGHNT and CDR2 YYREEE (reference sequence).

Points on this clone: This specimen includes other DNA sequences encoding the same CDR3. The chain recombines TRBV5-1 with TRBJ2-5; 7 positions match TRBD2. Trimming at V came to 4 bases and at J to 1 base, leaving 7 bases not matched to a gene. The CDR3 extends over 15 amino acids. Per germline, CDR1 SGHRS and CDR2 YFSETQ. The CDR3 loop is CASSLRASGQETQYF. The DNA of the CDR3 is TGCGCCAGCAGCCTGCGGGCTAGCGGCCAAGAGACCCAGTACTTC. The whole variable domain, filled in from reference TRBV5-1 and TRBJ2-5, reads KAGVTQTPRYLIKTRGQQVTLSCSPISGHRSVSWYQQTPGQGLQFLFEYFSETQRNKGNFPGRFSGRQFSNSRSEMNVSTLELGDSALYLCASSLRASGQETQYFGPGTRLLVL.

This chain uses TRBV18 with TRBJ1-1; 7 bases map to TRBD1. Per the germline V gene, CDR1 is KGHSH and CDR2 is LQKENI. With 3 bases clipped from V and 8 bases from J, the junction kept 12 bases outside the gene matches. The CDR3 totals 15 residues. The CDR3 region is CASSPLGQPEGEAFF. The CDR3 nucleotides are TGTGCCAGCTCACCCCTGGGACAGCCCGAAGGCGAAGCTTTCTTT.

V gene TRBV7-9 combines with J gene TRBJ2-2; 7 nucleotides align to TRBD1. Trimming took 4 bases from V and 4 from J; bases not matched to a gene: 6. CDR3 length: 15 residues. In germline, CDR1 is SEHNR, CDR2 FQNEAQ (reference sequence). CDR3 in DNA: TGTGCCAGCAGCTCGACCCGGACAGGCACCGGGGAGCTGTTTTTT. Translating gives CASSSTRTGTGELFF.

V and J are TRBV19 and TRBJ1-5; no firm D call. V lost 7 bases and J 4 bases, leaving 11 bases between the germline ends. The CDR3 runs 13 residues. Germline CDR1 reads LNHDA; CDR2 reads SQIVND (reference sequence). CDR3 DNA sequence: TGTGCCAGTACCGGGGTCTGGAATCAGCCCCAGCATTTT. This translates into CASTGVWNQPQHF.

The V and J genes are TRBV7-3 and TRBJ2-7; 9 positions match TRBD1. Trimming took 5 bases from V and 5 from J; bases not matched to a gene: 4. CDR1 SGHTA and CDR2 FQGTGA come from the germline V gene. This CDR3 is 13 amino acids long. The CDR3 reads CASSEGQGHEQYF. The CDR3 DNA is TGTGCCAGCAGCGAGGGACAGGGTCACGAGCAGTACTTC. Supplemented by reference TRBV7-3 and TRBJ2-7, the full variable domain reads GAGVSQTPSNKVTEKGKYVELRCDPISGHTALYWYRQSLGQGPEFLIYFQGTGAADDSGLPNDRFFAVRPEGSVSTLKIQRTERGDSAVYLCASSEGQGHEQYFGPGTRLTVT.

The CDR3 reads CASSPSGEQYF. DNA for the CDR3: TGTGCCAGCAGCCCCTCGGGGGAGCAGTACTTC. The chain employs TRBV6-5 and TRBJ2-7; a possible D gene is TRBD2 (5 bases). From germline, CDR1 is MNHEY and CDR2 SVGAGI. The CDR3 runs to 11 residues. V lost 6 bases and J 7 bases, leaving 10 bases between the germline ends.

V is TRBV6-5 and J is TRBJ2-1; no clear D gene. Trimming shortened V by 1 base and J by 6 bases, and 7 bases separated the two germline ends. Looked up from germline, CDR1 is MNHEY and CDR2 is SVGAGI. This CDR3 is 13 amino acids long. The DNA of the CDR3 is TGTGCCAGCAGTTACTTAGCTGCCAATGAGCAGTTCTTC. Translation gives CASSYLAANEQFF.

The V call is TRBV11-2, the J call TRBJ2-7; D is perhaps TRBD1 (6 bases). Trimming removed 2 bases at V and 3 bases at J, with 11 bases between. Germline-derived CDR1 and CDR2 are SGHAT and FQNNGV. There are 14 residues in the CDR3. The CDR3 bases are TGTGCCAGCAGCTTAAGGGACAACTTCTACGAGCAGTACTTC. This encodes CASSLRDNFYEQYF.

V usage is TRBV4-2 and J usage is TRBJ2-1, with 7 bases lining up with TRBD1. The CDR3 totals 15 residues. Germline trimming cut 6 bases from V and 0 bases from J; bases unmatched to any gene: 5. Germline assignment: CDR1 LGHNA and CDR2 YNFKEQ. The CDR3 bases are TGTGCCAGCAGGAAGACAGGGCTCTCCTACAATGAGCAGTTCTTC. Protein sequence: CASRKTGLSYNEQFF.

V usage is TRBV6-6 and J usage is TRBJ2-5; 11 nucleotides match TRBD1. The CDR3 loop spans 15 amino acids. After removal of 0 bases from V and 8 bases from J, the junction contained 5 bases not matched to a gene. Looked up from germline, CDR1 is MNHNY and CDR2 is SVGAGI (reference sequence). The CDR3, as DNA: TGTGCCAGCAGTTACTCGGCGGGACAGGGGGTCACCCAGTACTTC. Translation: CASSYSAGQGVTQYF.

This clone showed up just once. The V and J genes are TRBV11-2 and TRBJ2-2; maybe TRBD2 (6 bases). The CDR3 has 15 residues. The germline CDR1 and CDR2 sequences are SGHAT and FQNNGV. Trimming pared 0 bases from V and 5 bases from J, leaving 10 bases between. CDR3 DNA sequence: TGTGCCAGCAGCTTAGAAGGGAGGCAAACCGGGGAGCTGTTTTTT. Its translation is CASSLEGRQTGELFF. Looking up the rest from reference TRBV11-2 and TRBJ2-2 gives the full variable domain: EAGVAQSPRYKIIEKRQSVAFWCNPISGHATLYWYQQILGQGPKLLIQFQNNGVVDDSQLPKDRFSAERLKGVDSTLKIQPAKLEDSAVYLCASSLEGRQTGELFFGEGSRLTVL.

The chain combines TRBV27 with TRBJ2-7, with 7 bases matching TRBD2. V trimming: 2 bases; J trimming: 2 bases; junction bases outside the gene matches: 15. Germline CDR1 is MNHEY and CDR2 is SMNVEV (reference sequence). The CDR3 contains 18 residues. This chain's CDR3 is CASSLGGVRGPRAYEQYF. The CDR3 bases are TGTGCCAGCAGTTTAGGGGGGGTCCGGGGCCCGCGGGCCTACGAGCAGTACTTC.

CDR3 nucleotides: TGTGCCAGCAGTTTATATAGGAACACCGGGGAGCTGTTTTTT. It yields the protein CASSLYRNTGELFF. V gene TRBV28 combines with J gene TRBJ2-2; D gene uncertain. This CDR3 contains 14 residues. The germline CDR1 and CDR2 sequences are MDHEN and SYDVKM. Trimming shortened V by 1 base and J by 1 base, and 4 bases separated the two germline ends.

The chain employs TRBV6-1 and TRBJ2-2; TRBD2 matches 9 bases. The CDR3 has 15 amino acids. CDR1 and CDR2 from the germline V gene are MNHNS and SASEGT. J gave up 4 bases and V 7 bases, and 7 bases lay outside the gene matches. CDR3 DNA: TGTGCCAGCACTCAGCGGGAGGCGGGCACCGGGGAGCTGTTTTTT. This encodes CASTQREAGTGELFF.

This clone was seen a handful of times. The same CDR3 is also encoded by other DNA sequences in this sample. This chain links TRBV9 with TRBJ2-7, with 7 bases that match TRBD1. The CDR3 totals 14 residues. CDR1 is SGDLS and CDR2 is YYNGEE in the germline V gene. With V trimmed by 0 bases and J by 2 bases, 2 bases remained unmatched. The chain's CDR3 is CASSVGQGAYEQYF. In nucleotides, the CDR3 is TGTGCCAGCAGCGTAGGACAGGGAGCCTACGAGCAGTACTTC.

V and J are TRBV6-1 and TRBJ2-7, with 7 nucleotides matching TRBD2. The CDR3 is 14 residues long. Germline loops: CDR1 MNHNS, CDR2 SASEGT. Trimming cost V 4 bases and J 5 bases; bases outside gene matches: 8. The DNA for the CDR3 is TGTGCCAGCAGTGTCGGGGGGTTTCTCGACGAGCAGTACTTC. It translates to CASSVGGFLDEQYF.

This clone was detected only once. The chain recombines TRBV29-1 with TRBJ2-7; D unresolved. The CDR3 consists of 12 residues. V was pared by 4 bases and J by 3 bases, with 10 bases between. Germline assignment: CDR1 SQVTM and CDR2 ANQGSEA. For the CDR3, the DNA is TGCAGCGTTGTTTTAGCTGGCTACGAGCAGTACTTC. Protein: CSVVLAGYEQYF.

Here the CDR3 reads CASRLKTDRVPDTQYF. CDR3 DNA: TGTGCCAGCAGGCTAAAAACGGACAGGGTCCCAGATACGCAGTATTTT. The V call is TRBV28, the J call TRBJ2-3; TRBD1 agrees at 8 bases. CDR1 MDHEN and CDR2 SYDVKM come from the germline V gene. Trimming cost V 6 bases and J 4 bases; bases outside gene matches: 12. The CDR3 totals 16 residues.